The 20 T cell receptor beta chains listed next were all sequenced from one sample in a study of cytomegalovirus exposure and HLA in healthy donors. PCR employed 60 Vbeta and 13 Jbeta primers. Sequenced by immunoSEQ multiplex PCR; TCRdb stores in-frame clones only, minus some. The sample includes 130,000 to 150,000 clones, roughly 80% of them seen just once. The specimen was PBMCs. These receptors originate from a female donor in good health and CMV-seronegative.

The rearrangement links TRBV10-3 to TRBJ2-7; 15 bases align to TRBD2. V trimming: 7 bases; J trimming: 0 bases; junction bases outside the gene matches: 4. CDR3 length: 16 residues. Germline values: CDR1 ENHRY, CDR2 SYGVKD. CDR3 amino acids: CAITGLAGGSSYEQYF. In DNA form, the CDR3 reads TGTGCCATCACTGGACTAGCGGGGGGGAGCTCCTACGAGCAGTACTTC.

Only one count was recorded for this clone. V usage is TRBV6-5 and J usage is TRBJ1-2, with D possibly being TRBD1 (5 bases). This CDR3 region has 15 residues. Trimming left V 2 bases short and J 2 bases short, with 12 bases between. Germline CDR1 and CDR2: MNHEY and SVGAGI. CDR3 in DNA: TGTGCCAGCAGTTACCACGACAGCTACAACTATGGCTACACCTTC. As protein: CASSYHDSYNYGYTF.

V gene TRBV7-7 combines with J gene TRBJ2-1; TRBD1 agrees at 9 bases. In germline, CDR1 is SSHAT, CDR2 FNYEAQ (reference sequence). CDR3 length: 13 residues. The chain's CDR3 is CAVRDREGGEQFF. In DNA form, the CDR3 reads TGTGCTGTCCGGGACAGGGAGGGTGGTGAGCAGTTCTTC.

The rearrangement joins TRBV10-3 to TRBJ2-1; 11 positions agree with TRBD2. Trimming removed 6 bases from V and 9 bases from J; junction bases left unmatched: 10. Germline V gene lookup returns CDR1 ENHRY and CDR2 SYGVKD. The CDR3 covers 15 residues. The CDR3 reads CAISPGTSGSTEQFF. CDR3 sequence (DNA): TGTGCCATCAGCCCCGGGACTAGCGGTTCTACTGAGCAGTTCTTC.

The CDR3 reads CASSLEVTSGSGELFF. The CDR3 DNA reads as TGCGCCAGCAGCTTGGAGGTCACGAGCGGGTCCGGGGAGCTGTTTTTT. The chain employs TRBV5-1 and TRBJ2-2, with D possibly being TRBD2 (6 bases). This CDR3 has 16 residues. Trimming took off 0 bases at V and 6 bases at J, with 15 bases between the two ends. The germline V gene encodes CDR1 SGHRS and CDR2 YFSETQ.

The rearrangement joins TRBV7-6 to TRBJ2-7, with D possibly being TRBD2 (5 bases). Germline CDR1 is SGHVS and CDR2 is FNYEAQ. V lost 5 bases and J lost 3, with 11 bases in between. The CDR3 is 13 residues long. As DNA, the CDR3 is TGTGCCAGCAGCCCCCCTGGGAGCTACGAGCAGTACTTC. The encoded protein is CASSPPGSYEQYF.

This clone has only a few counts. The chain couples TRBV6-6 to TRBJ2-7; TRBD2 aligns across 10 bases. The CDR3 covers 13 residues. The germline gives CDR1 MNHNY, CDR2 SVGAGI (reference sequence). V lost 6 bases to trimming and J lost 5 bases; unmatched junction nucleotides: 4. CDR3 sequence reads: CASSTSGDNEQYF. CDR3 sequence (DNA): TGTGCCAGCAGCACTAGCGGGGATAACGAGCAGTACTTC.

This rearrangement joins TRBV5-1 to TRBJ2-1, with 11 bases matching TRBD2. J was trimmed by 8 bases and V by 0 bases; bases with no gene match: 10. Looked up from germline, CDR1 is SGHRS and CDR2 is YFSETQ. The CDR3 totals 17 residues. The CDR3 nucleotides read TGCGCCAGCAGCTTGGCGACTAGCGGGATTCTCCGGGATGAGCAGTTCTTC. Its protein is CASSLATSGILRDEQFF.

The chain combines TRBV30 with TRBJ1-1; 7 positions match TRBD1. The V gene end was trimmed by 4 bases and the J gene end by 3 bases; junction bases not matched to a gene: 8. This CDR3 has 14 residues. CDR1 is GTSNPN, CDR2 SVGIG, per germline (reference sequence). CDR3: CAWNADRRYTEAFF. CDR3 nucleotide sequence: TGTGCCTGGAACGCGGACAGGCGGTACACTGAAGCTTTCTTT.

The chain is built from TRBV27 and TRBJ1-2; 8 bases fit TRBD1. CDR1 and CDR2 (germline): MNHEY, SMNVEV (reference sequence). CDR3 size: 13 residues. The junction had 3 bases not matched to a gene; V was cut back by 1 base and J by 8 bases. This CDR3 reads CASSLWTGRGYTF. The CDR3 region has the DNA TGTGCCAGCAGTTTATGGACAGGGAGGGGCTACACCTTC.

This rearrangement joins TRBV18 to TRBJ1-1; 7 bases match TRBD1. Germline lookup yields CDR1 KGHSH and CDR2 LQKENI. After removal of 4 bases from V and 5 bases from J, the junction contained 10 bases not matched to a gene. The CDR3 has 15 residues. CDR3 amino acids: CASSQNGQAGTEAFF. CDR3 in DNA: TGTGCCAGCTCACAGAACGGACAGGCTGGAACTGAAGCTTTCTTT.

The rearrangement uses TRBV27 and TRBJ1-2; no clear D gene. Germline CDR1 MNHEY, CDR2 SMNVEV (reference sequence). This CDR3 has 15 amino acids. Between the trimmed V and J ends, which lost 5 bases and 6 bases, there was a span of 19 bases. CDR3 loop: CASSPLPAGGHGYTF. The CDR3 DNA sequence: TGTGCCAGCAGTCCCCTCCCCGCTGGAGGTCATGGCTACACCTTC.

The chain links TRBV7-8 to TRBJ2-2; 9 bases are a match to TRBD1. The V segment lost 3 bases and the J segment 6 bases; nucleotides outside the gene matches: 5. CDR1 and CDR2 from the germline V gene are SGHVS and FQNEAQ. The CDR3 is made up of 15 amino acids. The CDR3 region is CASSFRTGVPGELFF. The CDR3 coding sequence is TGTGCCAGCAGCTTTCGGACAGGGGTACCCGGGGAGCTGTTTTTT.

The chain combines TRBV6-5 with TRBJ2-5, with 9 bases aligning to TRBD1. Germline CDR1 and CDR2: MNHEY and SVGAGI. V dropped 5 bases and J dropped 4; count of bases not matched to a gene: 8. The CDR3 totals 15 residues. DNA for the CDR3: TGTGCCAGCAGTCGACCGGGACAGGGATTAGAGACCCAGTACTTC. It encodes CASSRPGQGLETQYF.

CDR3 loop: CAISEGLGQPNNEQFF. The CDR3 bases are TGTGCCATCAGTGAGGGTTTGGGACAACCAAACAATGAGCAGTTCTTC. This sequence joins TRBV10-3 and TRBJ2-1; tentative D call: TRBD1 (6 bases). This CDR3 has 16 amino acids. Trimming left V 2 bases short and J 5 bases short, with 16 bases between. Germline V gene data show CDR1 as ENHRY and CDR2 as SYGVKD.

The rearrangement uses TRBV28 and TRBJ2-7; possibly TRBD2 for D (5 bases). Germline assignment: CDR1 MDHEN and CDR2 SYDVKM. The CDR3 covers 13 residues. The V and J ends lost 7 bases and 4 bases respectively, with 14 bases between them. The CDR3 DNA follows: TGTGCCAGCATTAAAGAGGGAACGTACGAGCAGTACTTC. Translated, it gives CASIKEGTYEQYF.

The chain couples TRBV30 to TRBJ2-3, with TRBD1 matching over 7 bases. Per the germline V gene, CDR1 is GTSNPN and CDR2 is SVGIG (reference sequence). The CDR3 covers 13 residues. V dropped 1 base and J dropped 4; count of bases not matched to a gene: 2. CDR3 loop: CAWSAQGADTQYF. The CDR3 bases are TGTGCCTGGAGTGCGCAGGGGGCAGATACGCAGTATTTT.

The chain carries TRBV5-1 and TRBJ2-7, with D perhaps matching TRBD1 (5 bases). The germline CDR1 and CDR2 sequences are SGHRS and YFSETQ. V was shortened by 1 base and J by 2 bases, with 10 bases between the two germline ends. The CDR3 length is 14 residues. The DNA for the CDR3 is TGCGCCAGCAGCTTGCGGCAGGGCCCCTACGAGCAGTACTTC. Amino acid sequence: CASSLRQGPYEQYF. The complete variable domain, with remaining parts taken from reference TRBV5-1 and TRBJ2-7, reads KAGVTQTPRYLIKTRGQQVTLSCSPISGHRSVSWYQQTPGQGLQFLFEYFSETQRNKGNFPGRFSGRQFSNSRSEMNVSTLELGDSALYLCASSLRQGPYEQYFGPGTRLTVT.

This clone was picked up one time. A read error may account for a junction end that differs from germline. DNA of the CDR3: TGTTCCAGCAGCTTTTTTCGGGGGGGGACCTACGAGCAGTACTTC. Translating gives CSSSFFRGGTYEQYF. V usage is TRBV7-9 and J usage is TRBJ2-7; 8 bases align to TRBD2. Germline-derived CDR1 and CDR2 are SEHNR and FQNEAQ (reference sequence). The CDR3 is 15 residues long.

J is TRBJ2-6 and V is TRBV15, with TRBD1 identical over 9 bases. Germline assignment: CDR1 LNHNV and CDR2 YYDKDF (reference sequence). The CDR3 is made up of 19 amino acids. Trimming at V came to 3 bases and at J to 0 bases, leaving 9 bases not matched to a gene. The CDR3 reads CATSSGQGFSFSGANVLTF. Here the CDR3 DNA reads TGTGCCACCAGCAGCGGACAGGGGTTCAGTTTCTCTGGGGCCAACGTCCTGACTTTC. Looking up the rest from reference TRBV15 and TRBJ2-6 gives the full variable domain: DAMVIQNPRYQVTQFGKPVTLSCSQTLNHNVMYWYQQKSSQAPKLLFHYYDKDFNNEADTPDNFQSRRPNTSFCFLDIRSPGLGDTAMYLCATSSGQGFSFSGANVLTFGAGSRLTVL.